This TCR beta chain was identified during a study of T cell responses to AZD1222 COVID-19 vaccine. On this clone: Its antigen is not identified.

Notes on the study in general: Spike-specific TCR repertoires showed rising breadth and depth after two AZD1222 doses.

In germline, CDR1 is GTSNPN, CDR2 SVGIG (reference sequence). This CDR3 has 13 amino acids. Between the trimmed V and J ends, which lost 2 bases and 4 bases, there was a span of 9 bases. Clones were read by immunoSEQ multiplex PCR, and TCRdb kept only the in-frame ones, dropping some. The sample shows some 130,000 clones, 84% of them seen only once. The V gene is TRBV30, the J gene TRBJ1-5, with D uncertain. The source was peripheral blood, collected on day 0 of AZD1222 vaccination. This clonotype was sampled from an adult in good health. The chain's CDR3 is CAWSSLGNQPQHF. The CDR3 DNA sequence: TGTGCCTGGAGTTCTTTGGGAAATCAGCCCCAGCATTTT. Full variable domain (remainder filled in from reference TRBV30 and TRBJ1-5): SQTIHQWPATLVQPVGSPLSLECTVEGTSNPNLYWYRQAAGRGLQLLFYSVGIGQISSEVPQNLSASRPQDRQFILSSKKLLLSDSGFYLCAWSSLGNQPQHFGDGTRLSIL.